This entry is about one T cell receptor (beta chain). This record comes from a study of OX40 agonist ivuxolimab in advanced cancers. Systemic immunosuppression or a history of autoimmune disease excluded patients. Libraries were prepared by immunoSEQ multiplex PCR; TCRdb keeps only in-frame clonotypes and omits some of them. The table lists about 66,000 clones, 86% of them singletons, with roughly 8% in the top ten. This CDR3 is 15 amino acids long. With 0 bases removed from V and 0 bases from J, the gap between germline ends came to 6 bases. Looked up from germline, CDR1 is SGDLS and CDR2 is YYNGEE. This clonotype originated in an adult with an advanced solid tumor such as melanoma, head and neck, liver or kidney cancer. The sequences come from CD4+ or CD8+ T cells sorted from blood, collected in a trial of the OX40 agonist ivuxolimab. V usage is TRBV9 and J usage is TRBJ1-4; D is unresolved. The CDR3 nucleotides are TGTGCCAGCAGCGTAGGAAGGACAACTAATGAAAAACTGTTTTTT. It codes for CASSVGRTTNEKLFF.